Each of the 8 T cell receptor beta chains below was sequenced from the same sample in a study of T-cell memory formation after mild COVID-19. One entry per CDR3 protein results from TCRdb running MiXCR on the 5' RACE reads. The table lists a few hundred thousand distinct CDR3 sequences, more than 15% of them singletons. The sequencing input was PBMCs or a T cell subset sorted from them (not recorded which). These receptors originate from a man younger than 35 who had mild COVID-19 (a few samples of this study predate the infection). Cell type and time point are not known.

This clonotype appeared a few times. The rearrangement uses TRBV7-9 and TRBJ2-2; D unclear. Trimming removed 4 bases from V and 5 bases from J, with 5 bases in between. The CDR3 runs to 12 residues. CDR1 is SEHNR, CDR2 FQNEAQ, per germline (reference sequence). In nucleotides, the CDR3 is TGTGCCAGCAGCTCTCTAACCGGGGAGCTGTTTTTT. Translated, it gives CASSSLTGELFF.

This clonotype was seen ten or more times. The V gene is TRBV23-1, the J gene TRBJ2-1; 7 bases line up with TRBD1. TRBV23-1 is designated an ORF whose function remains uncertain. There are 14 residues in the CDR3. The J segment lost 4 bases and the V segment lost 8 bases, leaving 8 bases of the junction unmatched. CDR3: CASPGTALYNEQFF. The CDR3 DNA follows: TGCGCCAGCCCCGGGACAGCTTTATACAATGAGCAGTTCTTC.

This clonotype appeared a few times. The chain is built from TRBV5-1 and TRBJ1-4, with D possibly matching TRBD1 (6 bases). The germline gives CDR1 SGHRS, CDR2 YFSETQ. The CDR3 runs to 17 residues. The germline V and J ends were trimmed by 3 bases and 3 bases, with 18 bases remaining between them. In DNA form, the CDR3 reads TGCGCCAGCAGCTCCAGCCCTCTCGGACAGTCTAATGAAAAACTGTTTTTT. This encodes CASSSSPLGQSNEKLFF.

In its sample, this clonotype was seen a few times. J is TRBJ2-3 and V is TRBV6-5, with 7 bases aligning to TRBD2. Germline CDR1 and CDR2: MNHEY and SVGAGI. V trimming: 2 bases; J trimming: 0 bases; junction bases outside the gene matches: 8. The CDR3 consists of 17 residues. CDR3 region: CASSYTGGVTSTDTQYF. CDR3 nucleotides: TGTGCCAGCAGTTACACGGGGGGAGTTACTAGCACAGATACGCAGTATTTT.

The rearrangement links TRBV4-1 to TRBJ1-1; D perhaps matches TRBD1 (5 bases). This CDR3 comprises 13 residues. Germline lookup yields CDR1 MGHRA and CDR2 YSYEKL. Trimming took 4 bases from V and 3 from J, leaving 9 bases between them. CDR3 region: CASSPGGDTEAFF. The CDR3 nucleotides are TGCGCCAGCAGCCCGGGGGGGGACACTGAAGCTTTCTTT.

The chain has TRBV4-1 and TRBJ2-1; 10 bases match TRBD2. Germline trimming cut 1 base from V and 2 bases from J; bases unmatched to any gene: 8. CDR1 MGHRA and CDR2 YSYEKL come from the germline V gene. The CDR3 extends over 18 amino acids. The CDR3 protein is CASSQASGGALAYNEQFF. DNA for the CDR3: TGCGCCAGCAGCCAAGCAAGCGGGGGGGCTCTGGCCTACAATGAGCAGTTCTTC.

The chain has TRBV4-1 and TRBJ2-2; TRBD1 agrees at 8 bases. CDR1 MGHRA and CDR2 YSYEKL come from the germline V gene. V gave up 5 bases and J gave up 7 bases; unmatched junction bases: 6. This CDR3 has 14 amino acids. The CDR3 bases are TGCGCCAGCAGCGCCCCGGGACAGGTCGGGGAGCTGTTTTTT. Its translation: CASSAPGQVGELFF.

A word on this clonotype: The CDR3 end shows no conserved phenylalanine or tryptophan, and so a read error is likely. In DNA, the CDR3 is TGTGCCAGTCTCCCAGTCACGGGCATCACAGATACGCAGTATATT. Protein product: CASLPVTGITDTQYI. The V and J genes are TRBV6-6 and TRBJ2-3; D not resolved. Germline CDR1 reads MNHNY; CDR2 reads SVGAGI (reference sequence). This CDR3 spans 15 amino acids. Trimming removed 9 bases from V and 2 bases from J, with 18 bases in between.